This record covers a single TCR beta chain. This clonotype has only a few counts. The antigen this receptor binds is unknown. Base qualities were left out, and no much larger clone turns up one base away. Sequencing was carried out with an Illumina HiSeq 2500. Quantitative 5'-RACE with molecular barcodes was the method used to prepare the TCR beta libraries. For the original study's pipeline: Disease-linked TCR variants were identified with a new computational method built on a probabilistic model of VDJ rearrangement. Through fastp at Q25 and MiXCR, TCRdb rebuilt clones from the public reads, retaining in-frame beta chains. Each record represents a unique CDR3 protein, reported with the most common genes and DNA among its rows. It is TCRdb's table, rather than the study itself, that gives the V and J calls and clone size. For this sample there are about 220,000 distinct CDR3 sequences; about 17% appear just once. Jointly, the top ten make up 40% to 50% of the sample.

This sample was taken from a study of CD8 T cells in ankylosing spondylitis (dated by TCRdb to about 2017). At the level of the whole study: T cell receptor beta repertoires were profiled in healthy donors and ankylosing spondylitis patients so that disease-linked TCR variants could be found. The whole study cohort included under 140 healthy donors and 25 ankylosing spondylitis patients. Peripheral blood was sampled, and synovial fluid was additionally collected from ankylosing spondylitis patients.

V lost 1 base and J lost 8 bases; the stretch between them is 15 bases long. Its CDR3 holds 14 amino acids, cysteine through phenylalanine. CDR3 DNA is the only sequence kept; it has 42 bases, read in frame from the first base. CDR1 and CDR2, looked up from the germline V gene, are SGHDT and YYEEEE. What the study reported, not specific to this receptor: The disease-linked clones had a CD8+ phenotype and were found at relatively low frequencies in peripheral blood. The disease-linked clones were reported as significantly enriched in matched synovial fluid samples from ankylosing spondylitis patients. Some TCR beta motif variants had previously been reported in synovial fluid and blood of reactive arthritis patients, which suggested common disease-initiation mechanisms. A TCR beta motif of several highly homologous amino acid variants appeared characteristic of blood from ankylosing spondylitis patients.

This TCR came from a male donor with ankylosing spondylitis. Sample: blood, either unsorted or a sorted T cell fraction (not recorded which). The sequence joins TRBV5-6 to TRBJ1-2; the best D guess is TRBD1, with 5 bases matching. The nucleotides read TGTGCCAGCAGCTTGCTTCCAGGGTTAAAGGGCTACACCTTC. The resulting protein is CASSLLPGLKGYTF.